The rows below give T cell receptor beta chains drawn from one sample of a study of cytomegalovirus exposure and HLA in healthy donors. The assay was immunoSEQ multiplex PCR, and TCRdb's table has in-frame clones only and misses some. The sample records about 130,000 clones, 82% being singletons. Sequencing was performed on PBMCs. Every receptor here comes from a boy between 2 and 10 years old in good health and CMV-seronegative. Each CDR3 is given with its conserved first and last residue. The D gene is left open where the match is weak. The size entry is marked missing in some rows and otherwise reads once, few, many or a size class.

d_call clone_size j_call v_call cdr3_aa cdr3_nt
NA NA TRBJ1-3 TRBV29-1 CSVGVPAEVGNTIYF TGCAGCGTTGGGGTCCCCGCGGAGGTTGGAAACACCATATATTTT
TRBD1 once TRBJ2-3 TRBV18 CASSPGQGLDTQYF TGTGCCAGCTCACCGGGACAGGGTCTTGATACGCAGTATTTT
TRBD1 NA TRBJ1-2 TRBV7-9 CASSPAWTGGYTF TGTGCCAGCAGCCCCGCTTGGACAGGCGGCTACACCTTC
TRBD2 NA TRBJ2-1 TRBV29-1 CSVEDIVRDYSYNEQFF TGCAGCGTTGAAGATATTGTCAGGGACTATTCCTACAATGAGCAGTTCTTC
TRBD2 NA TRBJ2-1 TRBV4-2 CASSRGGLAGTNEQFF TGTGCCAGCAGCCGGGGGGGACTAGCGGGGACCAATGAGCAGTTCTTC
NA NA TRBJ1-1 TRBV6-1 CASSDGGGDTEAFF TGTGCCAGCAGTGATGGCGGAGGAGACACTGAAGCTTTCTTT
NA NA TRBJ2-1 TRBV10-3 CAISGRQMSSYNEQFF TGTGCCATCAGTGGGCGACAGATGAGCTCCTACAATGAGCAGTTCTTC
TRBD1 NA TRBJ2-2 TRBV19 CASSGTGSIGELFF TGTGCCAGTAGTGGGACAGGGTCCATCGGGGAGCTGTTTTTT
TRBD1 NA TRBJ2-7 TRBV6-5 CASSYRTGQGEQYF TGTGCCAGCAGTTATCGGACAGGGCAAGGCGAGCAGTACTTC
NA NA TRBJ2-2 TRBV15 CATSFPGDGTGELFF TGTGCCACCAGCTTCCCAGGGGACGGAACCGGGGAGCTGTTTTTT
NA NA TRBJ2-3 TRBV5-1 CASSLGADTQYF TGCGCCAGCAGCTTAGGGGCGGATACGCAGTATTTT
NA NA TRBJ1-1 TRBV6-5 CASSPGQLNTEAFF TGTGCCAGCAGCCCCGGACAGCTTAACACTGAAGCTTTCTTT
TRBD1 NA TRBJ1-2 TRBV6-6 CASSYSGQGEGYTF TGTGCCAGCAGTTACTCGGGACAGGGGGAAGGCTACACCTTC
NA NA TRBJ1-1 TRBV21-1 CASSDQTGRNTEAFF TGTGCCAGCAGCGACCAGACAGGGAGGAACACTGAAGCTTTCTTT
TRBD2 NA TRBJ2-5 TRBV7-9 CASSLSGGEQETQYF TGTGCCAGCAGCCTATCGGGGGGGGAGCAAGAGACCCAGTACTTC
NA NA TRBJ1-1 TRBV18 CASLGVIGNTEAFF TGTGCCAGCCTCGGGGTTATCGGGAACACTGAAGCTTTCTTT
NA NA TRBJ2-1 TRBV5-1 CASRAYAYNEQFF TGCGCCAGCAGAGCGTATGCCTACAATGAGCAGTTCTTC
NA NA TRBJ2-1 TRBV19 CASSFRVSVEQFF TGTGCCAGTAGTTTCAGGGTCAGCGTTGAGCAGTTCTTC
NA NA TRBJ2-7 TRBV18 CASSPGQEVPYEQYF TGTGCCAGCTCACCAGGGCAGGAAGTACCCTACGAGCAGTACTTC
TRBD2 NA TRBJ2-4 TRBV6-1 CASSDLPGLAQNIQYF TGTGCCAGCAGTGACTTGCCGGGACTAGCGCAAAACATTCAGTACTTC
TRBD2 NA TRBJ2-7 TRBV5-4 CASSLPRGALGAAEQYF TGTGCCAGCAGCTTGCCGCGGGGGGCCTTAGGGGCGGCCGAGCAGTACTTC
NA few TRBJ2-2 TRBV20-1 CSAPLAGELFF TGCAGTGCCCCCCTCGCCGGGGAGCTGTTCTTT
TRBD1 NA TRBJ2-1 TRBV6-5 CASISWDRNYNEQFF TGTGCCAGCATATCCTGGGACAGGAACTACAATGAGCAGTTCTTC
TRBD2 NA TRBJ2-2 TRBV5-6 CASSLGGGTNTGELFF TGTGCCAGCAGCTTGGGGGGGGGTACGAACACCGGGGAGCTGTTTTTT
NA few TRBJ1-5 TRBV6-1 CASSEGGENQPQHF TGTGCCAGCAGTGAAGGGGGGGAGAATCAGCCCCAGCATTTT
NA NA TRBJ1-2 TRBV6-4 CASSDGGFSGYTF TGTGCCAGCAGTGACGGAGGGTTCAGTGGCTACACCTTC
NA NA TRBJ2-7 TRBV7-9 CASRPLTASYEQYF TGTGCCAGCAGACCCCTGACAGCCTCCTACGAGCAGTACTTC
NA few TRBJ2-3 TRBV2 CASLGGGTDTQYF TGTGCCAGCCTAGGGGGGGGAACAGATACGCAGTATTTT